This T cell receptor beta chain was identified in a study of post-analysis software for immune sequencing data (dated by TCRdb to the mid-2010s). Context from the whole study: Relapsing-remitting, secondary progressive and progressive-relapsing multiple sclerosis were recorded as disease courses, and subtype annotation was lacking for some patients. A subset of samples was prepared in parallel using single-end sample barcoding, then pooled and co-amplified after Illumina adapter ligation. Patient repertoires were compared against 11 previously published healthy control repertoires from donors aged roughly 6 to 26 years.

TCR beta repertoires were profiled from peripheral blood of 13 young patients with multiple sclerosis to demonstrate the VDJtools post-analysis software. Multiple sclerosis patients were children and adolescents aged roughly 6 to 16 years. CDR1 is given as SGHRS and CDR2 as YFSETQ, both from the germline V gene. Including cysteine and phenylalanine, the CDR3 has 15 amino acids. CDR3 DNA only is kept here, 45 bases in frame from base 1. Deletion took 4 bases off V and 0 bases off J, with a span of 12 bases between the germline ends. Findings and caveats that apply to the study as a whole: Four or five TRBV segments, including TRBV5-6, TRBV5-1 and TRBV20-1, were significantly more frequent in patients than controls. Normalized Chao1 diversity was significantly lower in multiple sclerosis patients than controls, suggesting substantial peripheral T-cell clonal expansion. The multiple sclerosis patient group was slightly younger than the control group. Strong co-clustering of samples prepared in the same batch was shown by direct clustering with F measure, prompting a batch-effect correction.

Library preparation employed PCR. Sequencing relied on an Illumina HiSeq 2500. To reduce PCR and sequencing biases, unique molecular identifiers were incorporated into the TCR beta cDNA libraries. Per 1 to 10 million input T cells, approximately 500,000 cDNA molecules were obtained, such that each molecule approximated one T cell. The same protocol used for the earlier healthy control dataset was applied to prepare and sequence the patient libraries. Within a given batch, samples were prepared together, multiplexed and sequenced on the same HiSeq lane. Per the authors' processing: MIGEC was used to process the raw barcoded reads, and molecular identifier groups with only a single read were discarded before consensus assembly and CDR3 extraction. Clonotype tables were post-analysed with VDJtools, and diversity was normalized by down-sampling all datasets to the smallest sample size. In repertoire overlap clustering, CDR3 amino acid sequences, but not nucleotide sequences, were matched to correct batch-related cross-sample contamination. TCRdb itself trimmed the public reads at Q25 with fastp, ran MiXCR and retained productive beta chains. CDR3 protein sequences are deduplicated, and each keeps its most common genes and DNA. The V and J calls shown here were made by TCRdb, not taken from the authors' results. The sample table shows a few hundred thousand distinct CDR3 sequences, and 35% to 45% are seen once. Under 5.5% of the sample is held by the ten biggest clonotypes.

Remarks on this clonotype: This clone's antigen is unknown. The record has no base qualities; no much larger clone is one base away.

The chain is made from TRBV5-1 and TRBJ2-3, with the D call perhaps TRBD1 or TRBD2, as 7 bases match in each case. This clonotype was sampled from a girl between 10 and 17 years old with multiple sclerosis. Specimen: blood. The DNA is TGCGCCAGCAGCGGGGAGGGGGCCAGCACAGATACGCAGTATTTT. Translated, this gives CASSGEGASTDTQYF.